Here is one T cell receptor (beta chain) with its context. The data are from a study of T cell changes during pregnancy in multiple sclerosis. The CDR3 covers 12 residues. Germline V CDR1 and CDR2: SGHTA, FQGTGA. The V and J ends lost 3 bases and 7 bases, in that order; junction bases with no gene match: 0. TCRdb keeps only in-frame clones here, not all; method: immunoSEQ multiplex PCR. The repertoire consists of 60,000 to 70,000 clones, with approximately 90% occurring once and the leading ten covering more than 1.4%. The chain combines TRBV7-3 with TRBJ2-1; 7 bases map to TRBD1. The clonotype comes from a female donor with multiple sclerosis, enrolled in a pregnancy study. The input for sequencing was peripheral blood, taken in the second trimester of pregnancy. CDR3 in DNA: TGTGCCAGCAGCTTCAGGGGGAATGAGCAGTTCTTC. This encodes CASSFRGNEQFF.